A selection of T cell receptor beta chains follows, all from one sample in a study of blood T cell repertoires in COVID-19. Sequencing was performed with immunoSEQ multiplex PCR; in TCRdb, only in-frame clones are kept and a portion is missing. The sample shows under 200,000 clones, 70% to 90% of them seen only once. What was sequenced was peripheral blood. These receptors originate from a man aged 35 to 55 who had recovered from COVID-19. Both conserved end residues are part of each CDR3. A D gene is named only where the DNA matches it firmly. Rows give clone size only sometimes, using once, few, many, or a class for an expanded clone.

D	J	length	size	V	DNA	CDR3
NA	TRBJ1-1	14	few	TRBV2	TGTGCCAGCAGTGAACTACTCCTGAACACTGAAGCTTTCTTT	CASSELLLNTEAFF
NA	TRBJ2-1	16	NA	TRBV11-3	TGTGCCAGCAGCGGCTCCTCGGGGGTCTTATACAATGAGCAGTTCTTC	CASSGSSGVLYNEQFF
NA	TRBJ2-7	16	NA	TRBV9	TGTGCCAGCAGCGTAGAATGGACTATGAGGCCCGACGAGCAGTACTTC	CASSVEWTMRPDEQYF
NA	TRBJ1-1	12	few	TRBV10-3	TGTGCCATCAGCCCTTTGAACACTGAAGCTTTCTTT	CAISPLNTEAFF
NA	TRBJ2-2	18	NA	TRBV19	TGTGCCAGTAGTCCCGACCGAGGAGGTCAGGCCAACACCGGGGAGCTGTTTTTT	CASSPDRGGQANTGELFF
TRBD1	TRBJ2-5	15	few	TRBV11-1	TGTGCCAGCAGCGCTAACGGGGACAGGGGAGAGACCCAGTACTTC	CASSANGDRGETQYF
TRBD1	TRBJ2-7	14	NA	TRBV7-8	TGTGCCAGCAGCTTAGGGACAGGGAACTACGAGCAGTACTTC	CASSLGTGNYEQYF
NA	TRBJ1-5	14	NA	TRBV6-5	TGTGCCACCGGGCCGGGGGGTCTAAGACAGCCCCAGCATTTT	CATGPGGLRQPQHF
NA	TRBJ2-1	12	once	TRBV30	TGTGCCTGGAGCTACCAGGGGAATGAGCAGTTCTTC	CAWSYQGNEQFF
NA	TRBJ1-6	17	NA	TRBV27	TGTGCCAGCAGTTTCACTCATAGGACGGCCGAATCAGGGTCCCTCCACTTT	CASSFTHRTAESGSLHF
NA	TRBJ2-7	14	once	TRBV4-3	TGCGCCAGCAGCCAAGATCGGGGGGCAGTGAAGCAGTACTTC	CASSQDRGAVKQYF
TRBD1	TRBJ2-7	16	NA	TRBV7-6	TGTGCCAGCAGCTTACCCGGTGGGACAGGGTTCAGCGAGCAGTACTTC	CASSLPGGTGFSEQYF
NA	TRBJ2-7	12	NA	TRBV3-1/TRBV3-2	TGTGCCAGCAGCTACGGGAGCAACGAGCAGTACTTC	CASSYGSNEQYF
TRBD2	TRBJ2-3	14	NA	TRBV2	TGTGCCAGCCCAGGTAGCGGGGCTACAGATACGCAGTATTTT	CASPGSGATDTQYF
TRBD1	TRBJ2-7	18	NA	TRBV5-4	TGTGCCAGCAGCGCAGGTGGGGACAGCAACAAAAGGCGGTACGAGCAGTACTTC	CASSAGGDSNKRRYEQYF
NA	TRBJ2-7	13	NA	TRBV28	TGTGCCAGCTCCAGGGGTGGCGAACCCGAGCAGTACTTC	CASSRGGEPEQYF
NA	TRBJ1-2	16	NA	TRBV4-3	TGCGCCAGCAGCCAAGATTTGGCAGGGGCTAACTATGGCTACACCTTC	CASSQDLAGANYGYTF
TRBD2	TRBJ2-7	15	few	TRBV7-3	TGTGCCAGCAGCCCCGGTGGAGCGGGAGTCGCCGAGCAGTACTTC	CASSPGGAGVAEQYF
TRBD1	TRBJ1-2	14	NA	TRBV6-1	TGTGCCAGCAGTGAAGCGGGCAGGGGGCATGGCTACACCTTC	CASSEAGRGHGYTF
NA	TRBJ1-4	12	NA	TRBV3-1/TRBV3-2	TGTGCCAGCAGCCAATCAAATGAAAAACTGTTTTTT	CASSQSNEKLFF
TRBD1	TRBJ1-3	14	few	TRBV6-5	TGTGCCAGTTGCAACGGACAGGGAGGAAACACCATATATTTT	CASCNGQGGNTIYF
NA	TRBJ2-2	14	once	TRBV4-3	TGCGCCAGCAGCCAGGGGGGGCTTACCGGGGAGCTGTTTTTT	CASSQGGLTGELFF
TRBD1	TRBJ1-4	14	NA	TRBV30	TGTGCCTGGAGTGTGAACCAGGGGGCGCGAAAACTGTTTTTT	CAWSVNQGARKLFF
NA	TRBJ1-4	16	NA	TRBV24-1	TGTGCCACCAGTGATTTGCCGACAGATCATAATGAAAAACTGTTTTTT	CATSDLPTDHNEKLFF
NA	TRBJ1-3	15	NA	TRBV10-1	TGCGCCAGCAGTGAGCCCAGAAACCTTGGAAACACCATATATTTT	CASSEPRNLGNTIYF
NA	TRBJ1-2	13	NA	TRBV12-3/TRBV12-4	TGTGCCAGCAGACACGGCGGTAACTATGGCTACACCTTC	CASRHGGNYGYTF
NA	TRBJ1-1	14	NA	TRBV6-2/TRBV6-3	TGTGCCAGCAGCCCTATTACAGAATCCACTGAAGCTTTCTTT	CASSPITESTEAFF
NA	TRBJ2-3	13	NA	TRBV6-5	TGTGCCAGCAGTCCTTTAGGGGCAGATACGCAGTATTTT	CASSPLGADTQYF
TRBD2	TRBJ2-7	13	NA	TRBV4-2	TGTGCCAGCAGCATGACTAGCGGAAACGAGCAGTACTTC	CASSMTSGNEQYF
NA	TRBJ1-1	14	few	TRBV19	TGTGCCAGTAAATTCGAAAGGAGGGCCAATGAAGCTTTCTTT	CASKFERRANEAFF
NA	TRBJ1-2	16	NA	TRBV6-5	TGTGCCAGCAGTTACAATAGGACACGAAGAGAGTATGGCTACACCTTC	CASSYNRTRREYGYTF
NA	TRBJ2-7	14	NA	TRBV7-3	TGTGCCAGCAGCTTAGGCCACCCCCCCTACGAGCAGTACTTC	CASSLGHPPYEQYF
NA	TRBJ1-4	13	NA	TRBV7-9	TGTGCCAGCAGCTTATGGGCGTCTGAAAAACTGTTTTTT	CASSLWASEKLFF
NA	TRBJ1-1	12	NA	TRBV25-1	TGTGCCAGCAGTATGGGGGCGGGAGCAGCTTTCTTT	CASSMGAGAAFF
NA	TRBJ2-7	12	NA	TRBV6-5	TGTGCCAGCAGCGCAGGGCCCTACGAGCAGTACTTC	CASSAGPYEQYF
TRBD1	TRBJ1-1	17	NA	TRBV6-1	TGTGCCAGCAGTGGGACAGGAACAAACCCTATGAACACTGAAGCTTTCTTT	CASSGTGTNPMNTEAFF
TRBD1	TRBJ2-7	14	NA	TRBV29-1	TGCAGCGTTGGGGGACAGGGGACAACCTACGAGCAGTACTTC	CSVGGQGTTYEQYF
NA	TRBJ2-2	12	once	TRBV5-6	TGTGCCAGCAGCTTGGCCCACGGGGAGCTGTTTTTT	CASSLAHGELFF
TRBD2	TRBJ2-5	14	NA	TRBV20-1	TGCAGTGCTAGTCCCGGGACTAGGGAGGAGACCCAGTACTTC	CSASPGTREETQYF
TRBD1	TRBJ2-1	14	NA	TRBV4-1	TGCGCCAGCAGCCAAGTTCCAGGGGGCAATGAGCAGTTCTTC	CASSQVPGGNEQFF
NA	TRBJ1-1	15	NA	TRBV7-9	TGTGCCAGCACCATGGGGCAGGGGATAGTCACTGAAGCTTTCTTT	CASTMGQGIVTEAFF
NA	TRBJ2-7	14	once	TRBV13	TGTGCCAGCAGCTTCCGGGACACGTCCTACGAGCAGTACTTC	CASSFRDTSYEQYF
TRBD2	TRBJ2-2	17	NA	TRBV5-4	TGTGCCAGCAGCTCCCCGGGAGCGGGGGGGCCCTTCGGGGAGCTGTTTTTT	CASSSPGAGGPFGELFF
NA	TRBJ2-6	19	many	TRBV4-3	TGCGCCAGCAGCCAAGATCGAGCCCGTCTCGAGTCTGGGGCCAACGTCCTGACTTTC	CASSQDRARLESGANVLTF
NA	TRBJ2-3	13	NA	TRBV29-1	TGCGGCGCCGACTTCACTAGCACAGATACGCAGTATTTT	CGADFTSTDTQYF
NA	TRBJ2-3	16	NA	TRBV9	TGTGCCAGCAGCGTAGAGGGGGGGGCCCTAACGGATACGCAGTATTTT	CASSVEGGALTDTQYF
NA	TRBJ2-5	13	NA	TRBV2	TGTGCCAGCAATTCAGACCGGGAAGAGACCCAGTACTTC	CASNSDREETQYF
NA	TRBJ2-1	12	NA	TRBV27	TGTGCCAGCAAGGCGAGGTACAATGAGCAGTTCTTC	CASKARYNEQFF
NA	TRBJ2-2	14	NA	TRBV19	TGTGCCAGTAGTTGGACAGAGAACACCGGGGAGCTGTTTTTT	CASSWTENTGELFF
TRBD1	TRBJ1-5	15	NA	TRBV7-2	TGTGCCAGCAGCTTCGGACAGGGAAGGGGTCAGCCCCAGCATTTT	CASSFGQGRGQPQHF
NA	TRBJ1-1	13	NA	TRBV7-9	TGTGCCAGCAGCCCGACACTGAACACTGAAGCTTTCTTT	CASSPTLNTEAFF
TRBD1	TRBJ1-1	16	NA	TRBV6-5	TGTGCCAGCAGTTACTCAAGGGACAGGGGGAACACTGAAGCTTTCTTT	CASSYSRDRGNTEAFF
TRBD1	TRBJ2-7	14	NA	TRBV19	TGTGCCAGTAGTATTAAACAGGGGGCGTTAGAGCAGTACTTC	CASSIKQGALEQYF
NA	TRBJ1-2	11	NA	TRBV27	TGTGCCAGCAGTCCGAACTATGGCTACACCTTC	CASSPNYGYTF
TRBD1	TRBJ1-2	15	NA	TRBV9	TGTGCCAGCAGCCCCGGACAGGGATCCCTGAATGGCTACACCTTC	CASSPGQGSLNGYTF